This is a list of T cell receptor beta chains from one sample in a study of identical twins. TCRdb re-called the 5' RACE reads with MiXCR, one entry per CDR3 protein. The sample comprises 500,000 to 650,000 distinct CDR3 sequences, more than 20% of which are singletons, and 0.48% rests with the top ten. The same data also went into a second study, on yellow fever vaccine responses in identical twins.

The specimen sequenced was CD4+ T cells sorted from blood. Every receptor here comes from a woman in her late teens or twenties in good health. The CDR3 runs from the conserved cysteine through the conserved F or W. A D gene is named only where the DNA matches it firmly. Clone size appears in some rows only: once, few, many, or a class for an expanded clone.

V gene	J gene	D gene	clone size	CDR3 protein	CDR3 DNA
TRBV5-1	TRBJ1-1	TRBD1	few	CASSTTGSEAFF	TGCGCCAGCAGCACGACAGGGTCTGAAGCTTTCTTT
TRBV12-3/TRBV12-4	TRBJ1-2	NA	many	CASSLDGPYGYTF	TGTGCCAGCAGTTTGGACGGTCCCTATGGCTACACCTTC
TRBV20-1	TRBJ1-2	TRBD1	few	CSASSGQRNYGYTF	TGCAGTGCTAGCTCGGGACAGCGGAACTATGGCTACACCTTC
TRBV5-6	TRBJ2-1	NA	few	CASTLASTILSYNEQFF	TGTGCCAGCACCCTAGCATCGACTATCCTCTCCTACAATGAGCAGTTCTTC
TRBV5-5	TRBJ2-3	TRBD2	few	CASSLVAGGLGGTDTQYF	TGTGCCAGCAGCTTGGTAGCGGGGGGGCTCGGAGGAACAGATACGCAGTATTTT
TRBV6-1	TRBJ1-5	NA	many	CATSGFGNQPQHF	TGTGCCACCTCCGGGTTCGGCAATCAGCCCCAGCATTTT
TRBV6-1	TRBJ2-1	NA	few	CASRTTGSSYNEQFF	TGTGCCAGCAGGACAACAGGGAGCTCCTACAATGAGCAGTTCTTC
TRBV12-3/TRBV12-4	TRBJ2-2	NA	few	CASSSKNTGELFF	TGTGCCAGCAGTTCCAAGAACACCGGGGAGCTGTTTTTT
TRBV2	TRBJ2-2	NA	NA	CASSEESGNTGELFF	TGTGCCAGCAGTGAAGAATCCGGGAACACCGGGGAGCTGTTTTTT
TRBV6-1	TRBJ1-1	NA	few	CASRPGTPNTEAFF	TGTGCCAGCAGACCCGGGACGCCGAACACTGAAGCTTTCTTT
TRBV12-3/TRBV12-4	TRBJ1-5	NA	few	CASSFLPRSVQPQHF	TGTGCCAGCAGTTTCCTTCCCAGGAGTGTTCAGCCCCAGCATTTT
TRBV2	TRBJ2-3	NA	few	CASSDRGSPTDTQYF	TGTGCCAGCAGTGATCGTGGGAGCCCCACAGATACGCAGTATTTT
TRBV7-9	TRBJ2-3	TRBD2	few	CASSRRIAGDGDTQYF	TGTGCCAGCAGCCGCAGAATAGCGGGAGACGGGGATACGCAGTATTTT
TRBV7-3	TRBJ2-1	NA	few	CASSSTGMGGYNEQFF	TGTGCCAGCAGCTCTACAGGGATGGGGGGGTACAATGAGCAGTTCTTC
TRBV29-1	TRBJ2-5	NA	few	CSVEQTARETQYF	TGCAGCGTCGAACAGACCGCAAGGGAGACCCAGTACTTC
TRBV12-3/TRBV12-4	TRBJ2-7	TRBD1	NA	CASRSTGAGYEQYF	TGTGCCAGCAGGTCGACAGGGGCAGGCTACGAGCAGTACTTC
TRBV25-1	TRBJ2-6	NA	few	CASSETLSRAGANVLTF	TGTGCCAGCAGTGAAACCCTAAGCAGGGCTGGGGCCAACGTCCTGACTTTC
TRBV10-3	TRBJ1-2	NA	NA	CAISPRENTWGYGYTF	TGTGCCATCAGTCCCCGGGAAAACACATGGGGCTATGGCTACACCTTC
TRBV5-1	TRBJ2-1	NA	NA	CASNPAGTPYNEQFF	TGCGCCAGCAATCCAGCGGGCACCCCCTACAATGAGCAGTTCTTC
TRBV28	TRBJ2-7	TRBD2	few	CASSPPSGKFYGNEQYF	TGTGCCAGCAGTCCTCCCAGCGGGAAGTTCTACGGCAACGAGCAGTACTTC
TRBV5-1	TRBJ2-3	TRBD2	NA	CASSLGSSGATDTQYF	TGCGCCAGCAGCTTGGGATCTAGCGGGGCCACAGATACGCAGTATTTT
TRBV3-1	TRBJ2-1	TRBD2	NA	CASSPGTSGKVYYNEQFF	TGTGCCAGCAGCCCCGGGACTAGCGGGAAGGTGTACTACAATGAGCAGTTCTTC
TRBV11-1	TRBJ2-3	TRBD2	few	CASSAGVAGAPYGTDTQYF	TGTGCCAGCAGCGCAGGCGTAGCGGGAGCCCCGTACGGCACAGATACGCAGTATTTT
TRBV10-2	TRBJ2-5	TRBD2	NA	CASKAGVKETQYF	TGCGCCAGCAAGGCGGGAGTCAAGGAGACCCAGTACTTC